Listed below are T cell receptor beta chains from one sample, sequenced in a study of blood T cell repertoires in COVID-19. Libraries were prepared by immunoSEQ multiplex PCR; TCRdb keeps only in-frame clonotypes and omits some of them. The data show more than 85,000 clones, around 80% seen once. Material: peripheral blood. Receptor source: a woman of 80 years or more with acute or convalescent COVID-19. Each CDR3 is given with its conserved first and last residue. D genes are given only for firm matches. Expanded clones get a size class; other rows say once, few or many, or leave the size out.

>TRBJ1-5|TRBV19|-|-
TGTGCCAGTAGTATAGGGGGAACAGGGTTCAGCAATCAGCCCCAGCATTTT
CASSIGGTGFSNQPQHF
>TRBJ2-1|TRBV4-1|-|-
TGCGCCAGCAGCCAAGGCAGGGGAGTCTACAATGAGCAGTTCTTC
CASSQGRGVYNEQFF
>TRBJ1-1|TRBV18|-|-
TGTGCCAGCTCAGGAGGTGTCATGAACACTGAAGCTTTCTTT
CASSGGVMNTEAFF
>TRBJ1-1|TRBV7-2|TRBD1|-
TGTGCCAGCAGCTCCCTCCGGGCAGGGGGCACTGAAGCTTTCTTT
CASSSLRAGGTEAFF
>TRBJ2-7|TRBV4-1|TRBD2|-
TGCGCCAGCAGCTTACGACTAGCGCGGCCTCGAGACGAGCAGTACTTC
CASSLRLARPRDEQYF
>TRBJ1-2|TRBV4-1|TRBD1|once
TGCGCCAGCAGCCAAGAACAGGGGGGCTATGGCTACACCTTC
CASSQEQGGYGYTF
>TRBJ2-1|TRBV19|-|-
TGTGCCAGTAGTATTCAGGGGAGCTCCTACAATGAGCAGTTCTTC
CASSIQGSSYNEQFF
>TRBJ2-4|TRBV6-2/TRBV6-3|-|-
TGTGCCAGCAGTCTTACTGGTTCAAACATTCAGTACTTC
CASSLTGSNIQYF
>TRBJ1-5|TRBV30|TRBD1|few
TGTGCCTGGAGCCAGGACAGGGGGAATCAGCCCCAGCATTTT
CAWSQDRGNQPQHF
>TRBJ1-1|TRBV5-5|-|-
TGTGCCAGCAGCTTGTACAGGGAAGCTTTCTTT
CASSLYREAFF
>TRBJ2-2|TRBV19|-|-
TGTGCCAGTAGTATGTTCTCCGGGGAGCTGTTTTTT
CASSMFSGELFF
>TRBJ1-1|TRBV18|TRBD1|-
TGTGCCAGCTCACCTGGGACAGGGTCTGAAGCTTTCTTT
CASSPGTGSEAFF
>TRBJ2-2|TRBV7-6|TRBD1|-
TGTGCCAGCAGCGAGGGACAGGGGGGAACCGGGGAGCTGTTTTTT
CASSEGQGGTGELFF
>TRBJ1-2|TRBV5-1|TRBD1|-
TGCGCCAGCAGGCCCTACTCCGGGACAGGGAATTTGGGTGGCTACACCTTC
CASRPYSGTGNLGGYTF
>TRBJ2-7|TRBV6-2/TRBV6-3|-|-
TGTGCCAGCAGCCCCGGGACTGAGCCCTACGAGCAGTACTTC
CASSPGTEPYEQYF
>TRBJ1-1|TRBV11-2|TRBD1|-
TGTGCCAGCAGCCCCCGGACAGGGCCAGGCCCGGGGACTGAAGCTTTCTTT
CASSPRTGPGPGTEAFF
>TRBJ1-3|TRBV7-3|-|-
TGTGCCAGCAGCTCGGGGAACACCATATATTTT
CASSSGNTIYF
>TRBJ1-3|TRBV5-1|-|-
TGCGCCAGCAGGTCGGGATTCTCTGGAAACACCATATATTTT
CASRSGFSGNTIYF
>TRBJ2-3|TRBV27|TRBD1|few
TGTGCCAGCAGTCCAATAGACAGGGCGACGCAGTATTTT
CASSPIDRATQYF
>TRBJ2-1|TRBV2|TRBD2|-
TGTGCCAGCAGTGAAGAGCGGGACCCAGGAGAGCAGTTCTTC
CASSEERDPGEQFF
>TRBJ1-1|TRBV12-3/TRBV12-4|-|-
TGTGCCAGCAGCCAGAACACTGAAGCTTTCTTT
CASSQNTEAFF
>TRBJ2-3|TRBV9|TRBD2|few
TGTGCCAGCAGCGTAGCCGCGGGAGGGCGCACAGATACGCAGTATTTT
CASSVAAGGRTDTQYF
>TRBJ1-3|TRBV19|TRBD1|once
TGTGCCAGTAGTGCCCCCGGGACAGGCCGAAACACCATATATTTT
CASSAPGTGRNTIYF
>TRBJ2-7|TRBV24-1|TRBD1|-
TGTGCCACCAGTGATCCCTCCGGGACAGGTTACGAGCAGTACTTC
CATSDPSGTGYEQYF
>TRBJ2-7|TRBV11-1|TRBD1|-
TGTGCCAGCAGCTCCACTCCGGGACAGAAATACGAGCAGTACTTC
CASSSTPGQKYEQYF
>TRBJ1-4|TRBV5-1|TRBD1|-
TGCGCCAGCAGCCAGGGACAGGAGACAACTAATGAAAAACTGTTTTTT
CASSQGQETTNEKLFF
>TRBJ2-1|TRBV28|-|-
TGTGCCAGCACACGGCACAGCTCCTACAATGAGCAGTTCTTC
CASTRHSSYNEQFF
>TRBJ1-2|TRBV6-6|TRBD1|-
TGTGCCAGCACTCCGGGACAGGGGAGCTATGGCTACACCTTC
CASTPGQGSYGYTF
>TRBJ2-1|TRBV19|TRBD2|-
TGTGCCAGTGCAGGCAAGCGGGAGGGTTACAATGAGCAGTTCTTC
CASAGKREGYNEQFF
>TRBJ1-2|TRBV3-1/TRBV3-2|TRBD1|-
TGTGCCAGCAGCCAAGCCGACAGGGCCCTTTATGGCTACACCTTC
CASSQADRALYGYTF
>TRBJ2-7|TRBV7-2|TRBD2|-
TGTGCCAGCAGCTTGGGACTAGCGGTCTCCTACGAGCAGTACTTC
CASSLGLAVSYEQYF
>TRBJ2-3|TRBV5-1|TRBD2|-
TGCGCCAGCAGCTCCGGGACTAGCGGGGTCACAGATACGCAGTATTTT
CASSSGTSGVTDTQYF
>TRBJ2-5|TRBV3-1/TRBV3-2|TRBD2|-
TGTGCCAGCAGCCAATCTAGCGGGGGGGCCCCAGAGACCCAGTACTTC
CASSQSSGGAPETQYF
>TRBJ2-1|TRBV28|-|-
TGTGCCAGCAGTCGACAGCCCGCGAGGAATGAGCAGTTCTTC
CASSRQPARNEQFF
>TRBJ2-1|TRBV5-4|-|-
TGTGCCAGCAGCTTGCAGGGCGGTGACAATGAGCAGTTCTTC
CASSLQGGDNEQFF
>TRBJ1-1|TRBV28|-|medium-sized
TGTGCCAGCATGAATACAGTGGCCGCTGAAGCTTTCTTT
CASMNTVAAEAFF
>TRBJ2-7|TRBV2|TRBD2|-
TGTGCCAGCAGGGCTAGCGGGAATTTTAGGTACGAGCAGTACTTC
CASRASGNFRYEQYF